This T cell receptor (beta chain) is drawn from a study of cytomegalovirus exposure and HLA in healthy donors. Whole-study findings and limits: Whilst most TCR sequences proved rare, a subset of public TCRs occurred across many donors.

13 Jbeta primers and 60 Vbeta primers were used for the PCR. Assay used: immunoSEQ multiplex PCR; TCRdb lists only in-frame clones, some missing. The table has 170,000 or so clones, about 80% seen once; the top ten hold under 7.5%. With 6 bases clipped from V and 5 bases from J, the junction kept 6 bases outside the gene matches. The CDR3 consists of 15 residues. Germline CDR1 and CDR2: SNHLY and FYNNEI. Notes on this clone: Its specificity is unknown.

The rearrangement links TRBV2 to TRBJ1-6; 8 bases map to TRBD1. The sample was PBMCs. The sequence was obtained from a man in his thirties or forties in good health and CMV-seropositive. Written as DNA, the CDR3 is TGTGCCAGCAGACCGGACAGGGTTGATAATTCACCCCTCCACTTT. This gives the protein CASRPDRVDNSPLHF.